This T cell receptor beta chain stems from a study of T cell changes during pregnancy in multiple sclerosis. Produced via immunoSEQ multiplex PCR; TCRdb's table is partial and in-frame only. The sample shows about 52,000 clones, roughly 92% of them seen only once. From germline, CDR1 is SGHTS and CDR2 YDEGEE. Losses at the gene ends were 5 bases for V and 0 bases for J; bases not matched to a gene: 19. The CDR3 spans 20 residues. This rearrangement joins TRBV5-8 to TRBJ1-3; 8 positions agree with TRBD1. The starting material was CD4+ T cells from peripheral blood mononuclear cells, obtained before pregnancy. The sequence derives from a female donor with multiple sclerosis, enrolled in a pregnancy study. CDR3 protein: CASRLPGDRTENSSGNTIYF. CDR3 bases: TGTGCCAGCAGGTTGCCTGGGGACAGGACGGAAAACAGCTCTGGAAACACCATATATTTT.